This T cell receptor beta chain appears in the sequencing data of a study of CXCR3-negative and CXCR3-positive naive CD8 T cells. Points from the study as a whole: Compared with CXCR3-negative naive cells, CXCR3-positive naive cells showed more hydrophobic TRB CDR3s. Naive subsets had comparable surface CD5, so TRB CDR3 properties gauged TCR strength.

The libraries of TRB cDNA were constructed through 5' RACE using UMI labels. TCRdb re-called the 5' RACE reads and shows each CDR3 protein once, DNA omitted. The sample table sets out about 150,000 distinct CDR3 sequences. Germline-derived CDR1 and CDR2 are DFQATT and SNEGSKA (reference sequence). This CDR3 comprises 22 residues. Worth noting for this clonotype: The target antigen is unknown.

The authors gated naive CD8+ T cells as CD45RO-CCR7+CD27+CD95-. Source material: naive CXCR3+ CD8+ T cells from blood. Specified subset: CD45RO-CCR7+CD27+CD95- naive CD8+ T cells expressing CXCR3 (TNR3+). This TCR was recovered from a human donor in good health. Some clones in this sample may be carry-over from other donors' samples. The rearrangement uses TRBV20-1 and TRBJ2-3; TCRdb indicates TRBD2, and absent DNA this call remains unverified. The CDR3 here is CSAVPGGVWSSGLAGVIDTQYF.